The clone carrying this TCR beta chain appeared a few times. The data were obtained in a study of TIL therapy for anti-PD-1-resistant metastatic lung cancer. Study summary: Most patients had lung adenocarcinoma; a few tumors were EGFR-mutant, two ALK-rearranged; half smoked currently or formerly.

Sequencing used immunoSEQ v3. Libraries were sequenced to around 2 million read pairs (survey) or roughly 4.5-6 million (deep). Data came from immunoSEQ multiplex PCR; TCRdb stores just in-frame clones and leaves some out. This sample has 60,000 or so clones, with about 69% found just once. Time point defined: pre-treatment sample, taken before nivolumab and TIL therapy. Stage 4 NSCLC adults joined between 2017 and January 2020. Sequenced material: blood, taken at baseline. The receptor comes from a person aged 25 to 80 with non-small cell lung cancer.

CDR3: CASSELDTQYF. The CDR3 DNA sequence: TGTGCCAGCAGTGAACTGGATACGCAGTATTTT. V and J are TRBV2 and TRBJ2-3; D is unresolved. V was pared by 2 bases and J by 6 bases, with 3 bases between. The germline V gene has CDR1 SNHLY and CDR2 FYNNEI. CDR3 length equals 11 residues.